These 3 T cell receptor beta chains came from one sample sequenced in a study of breast tumors, draining lymph nodes, adjacent tissues. Breast cancer patients provided tissue from their axillary draining lymph nodes. MiXCR was run by TCRdb on the multiplex PCR reads, yielding one entry per CDR3 protein. Among approximately 300,000 distinct CDR3 sequences listed, 30% to 35% were seen once. Sequencing was carried out using axillary lymph node tissue. These receptors were obtained from a female donor with breast cancer. Some clones in this sample may be carry-over from other donors' samples.

In this sample, this clonotype turned up many times. The chain has TRBV30 and TRBJ2-1; D is unresolved. CDR3 length equals 10 residues. Germline V lookup: CDR1 GTSNPN, CDR2 SVGIG (reference sequence). V was shortened by 1 base and J by 6 bases, with 1 base between the two germline ends. CDR3 sequence reads: CAWSANEQFF. CDR3 nucleotide sequence: TGTGCCTGGAGTGCCAATGAGCAGTTCTTC.

This clonotype was counted many times. The V call is TRBV6-5, the J call TRBJ2-2; tentatively, D is TRBD1 (6 bases). In germline, CDR1 is MNHEY, CDR2 SVGAGI. CDR3 length: 15 amino acids. The V and J ends lost 5 bases and 4 bases respectively, with 14 bases between them. CDR3 loop: CASSEGTRFTGELFF. As DNA, the CDR3 is TGTGCCAGCAGTGAAGGGACACGATTCACCGGGGAGCTGTTTTTT.

This clonotype came up a few times. This may stem from a read error, because a much larger clone lies one nucleotide away. This chain links TRBV20-1 with TRBJ2-1, with 8 positions matching TRBD1. Germline CDR1 and CDR2: DFQATT and SNEGSKA (reference sequence). This CDR3 has 13 residues. For the CDR3, the DNA is TGCAGTGCTGGGCCGACAGGGGACAATGCGCAGTTCTTC. This encodes CSAGPTGDNAQFF.